These T cell receptor beta chains were read from a single sample in a study of cytomegalovirus exposure and HLA in healthy donors. The assay was immunoSEQ multiplex PCR, and TCRdb's table has in-frame clones only and misses some. This table holds approximately 70,000 clones, roughly 80% found once. Sequenced material: PBMCs. Every receptor here comes from a woman in her thirties in good health and CMV-seropositive. Both conserved end residues are part of each CDR3. D genes are given only for firm matches. Only part of the rows carry a size: once, few, many, or a class if the clone is expanded.

V gene,D gene,clone size,J gene,CDR3 protein,CDR3 DNA
TRBV28,-,-,TRBJ1-1,CASSLELGLAFF,TGTGCCAGCAGCTTAGAACTGGGCTTAGCTTTCTTT
TRBV30,-,-,TRBJ2-7,CAWSNRAVSAYEQYF,TGTGCCTGGAGTAACAGGGCCGTCTCGGCATACGAGCAGTACTTC
TRBV7-9,-,few,TRBJ1-4,CASSLGSREDEKLFF,TGTGCCAGCAGCTTAGGTTCGCGAGAGGATGAAAAACTGTTTTTT
TRBV7-9,-,-,TRBJ2-2,CASSFSGNTGELFF,TGTGCCAGCAGCTTTTCAGGGAACACCGGGGAGCTGTTTTTT
TRBV30,-,-,TRBJ1-1,CAWRDFLGGGNTEAFF,TGTGCCTGGAGAGATTTTTTAGGGGGGGGAAACACTGAAGCTTTCTTT
TRBV30,-,-,TRBJ1-4,CAWRDSATNEKLFF,TGTGCCTGGAGGGACAGCGCAACTAATGAAAAACTGTTTTTT
TRBV5-1,TRBD1,-,TRBJ1-2,CASSLLSRDRGGYTF,TGCGCCAGCAGCTTATTAAGTCGGGACAGGGGCGGCTACACCTTC
TRBV28,-,few,TRBJ2-7,CASRWGDRTYEQYF,TGTGCCAGCAGGTGGGGGGACAGAACTTACGAGCAGTACTTC
TRBV7-2,TRBD2,-,TRBJ2-5,CASSLAAVAGVGETQYF,TGTGCCAGCAGCTTAGCGGCGGTAGCGGGGGTTGGAGAGACCCAGTACTTC
TRBV5-6,-,few,TRBJ1-4,CASSLDGGRVFF,TGTGCCAGCAGCTTGGATGGAGGGAGAGTGTTTTTT
TRBV2,TRBD1,few,TRBJ1-1,CASGTPGQGNTEAFF,TGTGCCAGTGGAACTCCGGGACAGGGGAACACTGAAGCTTTCTTT
TRBV7-2,TRBD1,many,TRBJ1-2,CASSSGTAADGYTF,TGTGCCAGCAGCTCCGGGACAGCCGCAGATGGCTACACCTTC
TRBV7-2,-,-,TRBJ1-5,CASSVSRVGYGQPQHF,TGTGCCAGCAGCGTATCCAGGGTGGGATACGGCCAGCCCCAGCATTTT
TRBV7-2,TRBD2,-,TRBJ2-1,CASSATSGSYNEQFF,TGTGCCAGCAGCGCCACTAGCGGGAGTTACAATGAGCAGTTCTTC
TRBV6-5,-,-,TRBJ1-5,CASSYSKSHPGQPQHF,TGTGCCAGCAGTTACTCGAAAAGCCACCCGGGTCAGCCCCAGCATTTT
TRBV6-5,TRBD1,-,TRBJ1-2,CASSYSTAGGNYGYTF,TGTGCCAGCAGTTACTCGACGGCAGGGGGTAACTATGGCTACACCTTC
TRBV29-1,-,once,TRBJ2-7,CSVVGAKGTPYEQYF,TGCAGCGTTGTAGGGGCTAAGGGGACACCCTACGAGCAGTACTTC
TRBV7-6,-,few,TRBJ2-5,CASSLVAETQYF,TGTGCCAGCAGCTTAGTGGCTGAGACCCAGTACTTC
TRBV29-1,-,-,TRBJ1-1,CSVGTPYNTEAFF,TGCAGCGTCGGGACACCATATAACACTGAAGCTTTCTTT
TRBV9,-,-,TRBJ1-1,CASSPGTTNTEAFF,TGTGCCAGCAGTCCCGGGACAACGAACACTGAAGCTTTCTTT
TRBV6-1,TRBD1,-,TRBJ1-1,CASSFQGAINTEAFF,TGTGCCAGCAGTTTTCAGGGGGCTATTAACACTGAAGCTTTCTTT
TRBV2,-,few,TRBJ1-1,CASSLHSNTEAFF,TGTGCCAGCAGTCTGCACTCGAACACTGAAGCTTTCTTT
TRBV5-6,-,-,TRBJ1-2,CASSWMGVNYGYTF,TGTGCCAGCAGCTGGATGGGAGTAAACTATGGCTACACCTTC
TRBV4-1,-,-,TRBJ1-2,CASSQGEEARWGYTF,TGCGCCAGCAGCCAAGGGGAGGAGGCTCGGTGGGGCTACACCTTC
TRBV6-5,TRBD1,-,TRBJ2-3,CASSYGQGMDTQYF,TGTGCCAGCAGTTATGGACAGGGTATGGATACGCAGTATTTT
TRBV6-4,-,-,TRBJ2-5,CASATTGSEETQYF,TGTGCCAGCGCCACTACAGGGAGCGAAGAGACCCAGTACTTC
TRBV18,TRBD2,-,TRBJ2-1,CASSPPPGLAGAGALYNEQFF,TGTGCCAGCTCACCGCCGCCGGGACTAGCGGGAGCAGGAGCCCTTTACAATGAGCAGTTCTTC
TRBV30,TRBD1,-,TRBJ1-5,CAWNRGVQPQHF,TGTGCCTGGAACAGGGGGGTTCAGCCCCAGCATTTT
TRBV4-1,TRBD2,-,TRBJ2-2,CASSQPRTSGRERELFF,TGCGCCAGCAGCCAACCACGGACTAGCGGGAGAGAGAGGGAGCTGTTTTTT
TRBV5-1,-,few,TRBJ2-7,CASRFAMERYEQYF,TGCGCCAGCAGGTTTGCGATGGAGAGGTACGAGCAGTACTTC
TRBV30,-,-,TRBJ1-1,CAWSVLREACF,TGTGCCTGGAGTGTACTCCGAGAAGCTTGCTTT
TRBV4-1,TRBD2,-,TRBJ2-7,CASSQERAGGLYEQYF,TGCGCCAGCAGCCAAGAAAGGGCGGGAGGGCTCTACGAGCAGTACTTC
TRBV5-1,TRBD1,-,TRBJ2-7,CASSSGTGPYEQYF,TGCGCCAGCAGCTCCGGGACAGGCCCCTACGAGCAGTACTTC
TRBV11-2,TRBD1,-,TRBJ2-7,CASSQDRGYEQYF,TGTGCCAGCAGCCAGGACAGGGGCTACGAGCAGTACTTC
TRBV29-1,-,-,TRBJ2-2,CSVMGSTGELFF,TGCAGCGTAATGGGGAGCACCGGGGAGCTGTTTTTT
TRBV28,-,-,TRBJ1-1,CASSLRRVEAFF,TGTGCCAGCAGTTTAAGGAGGGTAGAAGCTTTCTTT
TRBV7-9,-,-,TRBJ1-3,CASRVLGGNTIYF,TGTGCCAGCAGGGTACTAGGAGGAAACACCATATATTTT
TRBV28,-,-,TRBJ2-2,CASTLLGELFF,TGTGCCAGCACCTTACTCGGGGAGCTGTTTTTT
TRBV19,-,-,TRBJ2-1,CASVDRTNEQFF,TGTGCCAGTGTTGACAGGACTAATGAGCAGTTCTTC
TRBV30,-,-,TRBJ1-2,CAWSEQTAYGYTF,TGTGCCTGGAGTGAACAGACCGCCTATGGCTACACCTTC
TRBV7-8,TRBD2,-,TRBJ2-3,CASSPTIAGVMDTQYF,TGTGCCAGCAGCCCCACCATAGCGGGAGTTATGGATACGCAGTATTTT